This T cell receptor (beta chain) was profiled in a study of blood T cell repertoires in COVID-19. Overall study context: PBMCs, B-cell-depleted T cells, or T cells were the source of the cDNA or gDNA that made up the material.

The CDR3 extends over 15 amino acids. Unmatched junction bases numbered 5, after V lost 4 bases and J lost 1 base. Germline V gene lookup returns CDR1 SGHAT and CDR2 FQNNGV. Cohorts were based on clinical histories the participants reported. Sequencing was performed with immunoSEQ multiplex PCR; in TCRdb, only in-frame clones are kept and a portion is missing. The repertoire consists of 400,000 or so clones, with approximately 85% occurring once and the leading ten covering around 1.9%. Sequences were obtained from PBMCs or T cells enriched from blood (not recorded which). This rearrangement joins TRBV11-2 to TRBJ1-1; 8 bases line up with TRBD1. This TCR derives from a woman in her thirties or forties with acute COVID-19. This CDR3 is CASSSMTGENTEAFF. Written as DNA, the CDR3 is TGTGCCAGCAGCTCCATGACAGGGGAGAACACTGAAGCTTTCTTT.